This T cell receptor beta chain appears in the sequencing data of a study of shared clonotypes between healthy human individuals (dated by TCRdb to 2018 to 2020). Regarding the study in general: Three men and a couple of women, aged 18 to 49 years, made up the cohort. For each donor, CD4 naive and CD4 memory were each given three plates, CD8 naive was given two plates, and CD8 memory was given one plate. The study deeply sequenced blood TCR repertoires of five healthy adults to estimate repertoire size and the extent of clonotype sharing between individuals. Different laboratories and diverse techniques were used to prepare libraries and sequence TCR repertoires, to increase sequencing depth and limit assay-specific biases. Each donor's leukapheresis produced roughly between roughly 0.85 and 10 billion PBMCs.

Using the deep immunoSEQ assay, multiplex PCR amplified TCR CDR3 regions from genomic DNA. For each cell subset, the extracted genomic DNA was distributed evenly across all wells of several immunoSEQ 96-well plates, and each plate served as one replicate. For sorted subsets, about 220 ng of genomic DNA, equivalent to 25,000 to 35,000 T cell genomes, went into each replicate PCR. The purified libraries were quantified using a Qubit 3.0 fluorometer, sized with a Bioanalyzer 2100, and then quantified again using the KAPA Library Quantification kit. A separate single-read 150-cycle Illumina NextSeq 550 flow cell was used to sequence each immunoSEQ 96-well plate. In the paper's pipeline: Because the immunoSEQ output included only junctional sequences and no quality scores, the filtering could not be the same as the filtering used for full-length reads. To assign V/J genes and CDR3, sequences were annotated using PyIR, a Python wrapper for IgBLAST v1.9, with IMGT germline references. Any read was removed if the V/J assignment was weak (E-value above 1e-6), the CDR3 was missing, or the read contained stop codons, out-of-frame junctions, or ambiguous translated residues. V3J clonotypes were defined as sequences sharing the same inferred V gene, J gene, and CDR3 amino acid sequence. Percentage overlap between repertoires was calculated by dividing the number of shared unique clonotypes by the size of the smaller repertoire. Three approaches were used to assess repertoire richness: RTK rarefaction, the Chao1 estimator, and Recon v2.1 estimates of unobserved clonotypes. OLGA was used to compute generation probabilities for all TCRbeta clonotypes that the gDNA method yielded from a handful of donors. Not all clones reach the TCRdb copy of this immuneACCESS table, which keeps in-frame sequences only. Checked studies attribute under half of the gap to unresolved V genes and leave the rest unexplained. That table is the source of V, J and clone size, and D and trimming were worked out from the DNA. For this sample there are millions of clones; 85% to 95% appear just once. The top ten hold under 2% of the sample.

CD8 naive samples were obtained by positive selection for CCR7 among CD45RO-negative cells, yielding a CD45RA+CCR7+ population from which TemRA cells were excluded. The donors were healthy, HIV-negative adults with no recently reported acute infections or vaccinations. Every donor was a Caucasian adult residing in Nashville, Tennessee, USA. After blood collection by leukapheresis, PBMCs were isolated using Ficoll-Histopaque density gradient centrifugation and then cryopreserved in the vapor phase of liquid nitrogen. Purity and quantity of every magnetically sorted T cell population were checked by analytical flow cytometry. Each sorted fraction had its genomic DNA isolated and then quantified by UV absorbance on a Nanodrop 2000c. Beyond this particular receptor, the publication reports: Pairwise subsampling indicated that sequencing depth was expected to affect the degree of clonotype sharing among donors. Because the study included a small number of donors, the genetic and exposure-history diversity represented was limited. Naive subsets generally had larger estimated clonotype richness than memory subsets. Higher generation probabilities were observed for clonotypes shared by all four sorted-subset donors than for non-shared clonotypes. Rarefaction of sorted-subset datasets indicated incomplete sequencing despite the large sequencing depth. About 5% of naive CD4, 3.5% of naive CD8, 2.3% of memory CD4, and around 0.4% of memory CD8 clonotypes were shared across several donors. Only blood was sampled, and tissue TCR repertoires likely differ from those in blood.

Taken from cysteine to phenylalanine, the CDR3 has 18 residues. Of all the DNA, just the CDR3 is kept, 54 bases in frame from base 1. V is shortened by 3 bases, J by 5 bases, and the region joining them spans 24 bases. From a lookup of the germline V gene, CDR1 and CDR2 are MDHEN and SYDVKM. Worth noting for this clone: The target of this receptor is not known. Base qualities are not recorded, but no much larger clone differs from it by a single base.

The material sequenced was naive CD8+ T cells from PBMCs. The sample's cell subset or site, from its label and the paper: CD45RA+CCR7+. The chain couples TRBV28 to TRBJ2-3; the D segment could be TRBD2, given 6 matching bases. The clonotype was recovered from a man between 18 and 29 years old in good health. Some clones in this sample may be carry-over from other donors' samples. The CDR3 amino acid sequence is: CASSFEPGGDIWGDTQYF. The nucleotide sequence reads as follows: TGTGCCAGCAGTTTCGAACCCGGGGGTGACATTTGGGGAGATACGCAGTATTTT.